These T cell receptor beta chains were read from a single sample in a study of PD-1 blockade in classical Hodgkin lymphoma. Assay used: immunoSEQ multiplex PCR; TCRdb lists only in-frame clones, some missing. Among 14,000 to 15,000 clones, 65% to 85% were seen once, and the ten largest hold roughly 24%. The sequencing used peripheral blood mononuclear cells (PBMCs), collected before the second cycle of nivolumab. The receptors were sampled from a human donor with classical Hodgkin lymphoma. CDR3s include the opening cysteine and the closing phenylalanine or tryptophan.

J gene,V gene,CDR3 protein
TRBJ1-5,TRBV19,CASSRTGHLYSNQPQHF
TRBJ1-3,TRBV6-8,CASSFSPPSSGNTIYF
TRBJ1-3,TRBV7-9,CASSPVGGPFSGNTIYF
TRBJ2-3,TRBV28,CASSSTDTQYF
TRBJ2-3,TRBV18,CASSPLAGTSTDTQYF
TRBJ1-3,TRBV25-1,CASSEEGQDGNTIYF
TRBJ2-6,TRBV10-3,CAISEGTGFSGANVLTF
TRBJ2-1,TRBV5-1,CASSLVASGSGGEQFF
TRBJ1-2,TRBV20-1,CRTGTVYGYTF
TRBJ2-7,TRBV9,CASSVAHGEAPSDEQYF
TRBJ2-2,TRBV14,CASSQDPGTGELFF
TRBJ1-6,TRBV6-5,CASRQGHSPLHF
TRBJ2-5,TRBV7-9,CASSLEQGPETQYF
TRBJ1-5,TRBV9,CASSVEGGRNQPQHF
TRBJ1-2,TRBV28,CASSPGQGGGGYTF
TRBJ2-7,TRBV5-6,CASSRPPLYEQYF
TRBJ1-4,TRBV15,CATVIDRAGSNEKLFF
TRBJ2-1,TRBV14,CASSPLGTSGYNEQFF
TRBJ2-5,TRBV5-6,CASRSAGGKETQYF
TRBJ1-6,TRBV7-3,CASSLIGGDNSPLHF
TRBJ2-1,TRBV10-1,CASSESQDRIQFF
TRBJ1-1,TRBV5-4,CASSPRRMDTEAFF
TRBJ1-6,TRBV28,CASSSLRAQDSPLHF
TRBJ2-3,TRBV7-6,CASSSFMDTQYF
TRBJ2-2,TRBV5-1,CASSLDSRGTGELFF
TRBJ1-3,TRBV10-2,CASSEYGTGDSGNTIYF
TRBJ1-6,TRBV2,CASKITGNSPLHF
TRBJ2-3,TRBV5-6,CASSLERGFTQYF
TRBJ1-1,TRBV27,CASKKTTPGYKNTEAFF
TRBJ2-5,TRBV11-2,CASSFSWTQYF
TRBJ1-2,TRBV2,CASSGTGLGLF
TRBJ2-2,TRBV12-5,CASGLTQTGELFF
TRBJ2-1,TRBV10-1,CASSVGGGDEQFF
TRBJ2-5,TRBV10-2,CASREYEIQYF
TRBJ2-7,TRBV10-1,CAAGTAYEQYF
TRBJ1-5,TRBV27,CASSSTGGGQPQHF
TRBJ2-3,TRBV10-2,CASSESSLEGYRQYF
TRBJ1-5,TRBV5-1,CASSYNFDQPQHF
TRBJ2-3,TRBV7-2,CASSSRVSWDTQYF
TRBJ1-2,TRBV5-1,CASSPTGTGYGYTF
TRBJ1-1,TRBV5-4,CASSLGVGTEAFF
TRBJ1-3,TRBV5-1,CASSLGGSGNTIYF
TRBJ1-5,TRBV7-2,CASSLLTTGLNQPQHF
TRBJ2-7,TRBV6-1,CASSAQQGLSSYEQYF
TRBJ1-6,TRBV5-6,CASSLAGVGGRGYSPLHF
TRBJ1-1,TRBV27,CASSSTGSRTEAFF
TRBJ1-1,TRBV12-5,CASGLEGGTEAFF